In this sample, the clone carrying this T cell receptor beta chain turned up once. Participants' reported clinical history set cohort assignment. The data belong to a study of blood T cell repertoires in COVID-19. Trimming took 5 bases from V and 5 from J; bases not matched to a gene: 8. Germline V gene lookup returns CDR1 MRHNA and CDR2 SNTAGT. The CDR3 runs to 15 residues. The authors' processing: Amplified reference gene primers provided the basis for estimating nucleated cell counts. Assay used: immunoSEQ multiplex PCR; TCRdb lists only in-frame clones, some missing. V, J and clone size derive from that table, while D and trimming were established from the DNA sequence. This sample carries around 250,000 clones, around 90% of them seen once, and the ten largest clones take over 2.5%.

This sequence joins TRBV6-4 and TRBJ1-4; TRBD1 matches 7 bases. The receptor's source is a woman aged 40 to 55 who had been exposed to COVID-19. The sample was PBMCs or T cells enriched from blood (not recorded which). Written as DNA, the CDR3 is TGTGCCAGCAGTCCGACCGCAGGGGGGAATGAAAAACTGTTTTTT. Its protein product is CASSPTAGGNEKLFF.